This entry lists 9 T cell receptor beta chains sequenced from one sample in a study of CXCR3-negative and CXCR3-positive naive CD8 T cells. Libraries were UMI-labeled 5' RACE TRB cDNA. TCRdb reprocessed the 5' RACE reads; each CDR3 protein has one entry and no DNA is given. The table for this sample gives 37,000 or so distinct CDR3 sequences. Specimen: memory CD8+ T cells from blood. These receptors were collected from a human donor in good health. Some clones in this sample may be carry-over from other donors' samples.

This clonotype shows up as medium-sized by frequency. The rearrangement joins TRBV4-2 to TRBJ2-1; TCRdb lists TRBD2, though no DNA is available to test this call. The CDR3 extends over 16 amino acids. Germline V CDR1 and CDR2: LGHNA, YNFKEQ. The CDR3 spells CASSQVTSGGASEQFF.

The chain recombines TRBV29-1 with TRBJ2-7. Germline lookup yields CDR1 SQVTM and CDR2 ANQGSEA. The CDR3 runs 11 residues. The CDR3: CSVVLSYEQYF.

The genes are TRBV9 and TRBJ1-6. This CDR3 has 14 amino acids. Germline CDR1 SGDLS, CDR2 YYNGEE. CDR3 residues: CASSVGEDNSPLHF.

Frequency places this clonotype as medium-sized (0.01 to 0.1%). The chain recombines TRBV4-3 with TRBJ2-1; TCRdb's D call of TRBD1 is untestable without DNA. CDR3 size: 16 residues. The germline V gene encodes CDR1 LGHNA and CDR2 YSLEER. The CDR3 sequence: CASSQETGGTYNEQFF.

CDR3 in amino acids: CSAREEGSSYNSPLHF. The chain carries TRBV20-1 and TRBJ1-6. Germline CDR1 DFQATT, CDR2 SNEGSKA (reference sequence). The CDR3 spans 16 residues.

Its frequency marks this clonotype as medium-sized. V gene TRBV7-9 combines with J gene TRBJ2-7; the D call of TRBD1 rests on TCRdb alone, since no DNA is present to check it. CDR1 SEHNR and CDR2 FQNEAQ come from the germline V gene (reference sequence). This CDR3 region has 15 residues. The CDR3 sequence is CASSSPTGLAYEQYF.

The rearrangement joins TRBV27 to TRBJ2-3. CDR1 is MNHEY, CDR2 SMNVEV, per germline (reference sequence). The CDR3 contains 13 residues. CDR3 amino acids: CASSLRGTDTQYF.

The chain couples TRBV20-1 to TRBJ2-1; TCRdb indicates TRBD1, and absent DNA this call remains unverified. The CDR3 loop spans 16 amino acids. Germline V lookup: CDR1 DFQATT, CDR2 SNEGSKA (reference sequence). Here the CDR3 reads CSARDPTQGSYNEQFF.

V usage is TRBV9 and J usage is TRBJ2-6. CDR3 length: 15 residues. Germline V CDR1 and CDR2: SGDLS, YYNGEE. CDR3 amino acids: CASSLRYSGANVLTF.